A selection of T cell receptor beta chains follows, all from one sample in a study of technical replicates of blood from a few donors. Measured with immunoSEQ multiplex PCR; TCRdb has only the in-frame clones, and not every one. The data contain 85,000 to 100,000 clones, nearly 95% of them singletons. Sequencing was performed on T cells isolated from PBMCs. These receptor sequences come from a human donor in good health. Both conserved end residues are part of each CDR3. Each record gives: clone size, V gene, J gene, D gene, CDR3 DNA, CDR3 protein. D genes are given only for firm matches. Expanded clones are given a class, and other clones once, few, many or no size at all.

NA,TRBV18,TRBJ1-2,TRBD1,TGTGCCAGCTCACCAAAAGGGACAGGGGACACCTTC,CASSPKGTGDTF
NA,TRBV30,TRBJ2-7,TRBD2,TGTGCCTGGAGGCCGGGACTAGCTACCTACGAGCAGTACTTC,CAWRPGLATYEQYF
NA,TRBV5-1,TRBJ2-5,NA,TGCGCCAGCAGCTTGTTCGGGAGGGGGCGGGAAGAGACCCAGTACTTC,CASSLFGRGREETQYF
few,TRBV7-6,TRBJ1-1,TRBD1,TGTGCCAGCAGCTTAGCGCCGGCAGGGGGCTATTCTGAGGACACTGAAGCTTTCTTT,CASSLAPAGGYSEDTEAFF
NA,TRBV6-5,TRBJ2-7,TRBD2,TGTGCCAGCAGTCAGGGGCTAGCGGGCTTCTACGAGCAGTACTTC,CASSQGLAGFYEQYF
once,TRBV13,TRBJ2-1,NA,TGTGCCAGCAGCTTGAGCAATGAGCAGTTCTTC,CASSLSNEQFF
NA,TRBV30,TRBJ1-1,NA,TGTGCCTGGAGCGTCAACACTGAAGCTTTCTTT,CAWSVNTEAFF
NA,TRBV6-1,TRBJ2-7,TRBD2,TGTGCCAGCAGTGAAGCGATGGCGGGAGGGAAAAACGAGCAGTACTTC,CASSEAMAGGKNEQYF
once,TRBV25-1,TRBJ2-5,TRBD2,TGTGCCAGCAGTGCACGACTAGCGGGAGGGCTCCAAGAGACCCAGTACTTC,CASSARLAGGLQETQYF
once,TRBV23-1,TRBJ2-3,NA,TGCGCCAGCAGTCAACAGGCCCATAGCACAGATACGCAGTATTTT,CASSQQAHSTDTQYF
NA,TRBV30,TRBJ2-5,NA,TGTGCCTGGTCGTACAACCAAGAGACCCAGTACTTC,CAWSYNQETQYF
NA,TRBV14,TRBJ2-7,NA,TGTGCCAGCAGCCAACCCCCCGGGGAGCAGTACTTC,CASSQPPGEQYF
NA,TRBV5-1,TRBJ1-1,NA,TGCGCCAGCAGCTTGGACACCCCGAACACTGAAGCTTTCTTT,CASSLDTPNTEAFF
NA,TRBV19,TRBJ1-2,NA,TGTGCCAGTAGAACAGGAGAGTATGGCTACACCTTC,CASRTGEYGYTF
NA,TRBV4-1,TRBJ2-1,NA,TGCGCCAGCAGCCAAGTGGGGCATGATGAGCAGTTCTTC,CASSQVGHDEQFF
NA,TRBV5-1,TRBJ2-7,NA,TGCGCCAGCAGCTGGAGGGGCCGCTCCTACGAGCAGTACTTC,CASSWRGRSYEQYF
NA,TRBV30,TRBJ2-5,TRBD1,TGTGCCTGGACAGGGGGCTTTCAAGAGACCCAGTACTTC,CAWTGGFQETQYF
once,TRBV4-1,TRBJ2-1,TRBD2,TGCGCCAGCAGCCAAAAAGGACTAGCGGCATACAATGAGCAGTTCTTC,CASSQKGLAAYNEQFF
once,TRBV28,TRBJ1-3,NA,TGTGCCAGCAGACCAGGGCCTGGAAACACCATATATTTT,CASRPGPGNTIYF
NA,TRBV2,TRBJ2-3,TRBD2,TGTGCCAGCAGAGGGACTAGCGGTAGCACAGATACGCAGTATTTT,CASRGTSGSTDTQYF
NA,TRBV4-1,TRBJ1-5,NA,TGCGCCAGCAGCCAACAAGGAGCCTCCAATCAGCCCCAGCATTTT,CASSQQGASNQPQHF
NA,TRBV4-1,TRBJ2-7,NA,TGCGCCAGCAGCCAAGAAGGGGGTAGTTCCTACGAGCAGTACTTC,CASSQEGGSSYEQYF
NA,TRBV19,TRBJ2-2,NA,TGTGCCAGTCGGCGGTGGGACTCCTCCACCGGGGAGCTGTTTTTT,CASRRWDSSTGELFF
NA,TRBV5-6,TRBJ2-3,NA,TGTGCCAGCATATTTCTAGGGGATTCTAGCACAGATACGCAGTATTTT,CASIFLGDSSTDTQYF
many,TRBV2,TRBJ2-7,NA,TGTGCCAGCAGTGTGAGCAACTACGAGCAGTACTTC,CASSVSNYEQYF
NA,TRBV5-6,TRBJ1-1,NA,TGTGCCAGCAGCTTGGGCGGCTTCATGAACACTGAAGCTTTCTTT,CASSLGGFMNTEAFF
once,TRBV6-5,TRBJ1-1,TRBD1,TGTGCCAGCAGCTACACGGGACAGGGGTTTGCTGAAGCTTTCTTT,CASSYTGQGFAEAFF
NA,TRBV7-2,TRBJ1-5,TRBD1,TGTGCCAGCAGCCAGGGACAGGGGGTCCAGCCCCAGCATTTT,CASSQGQGVQPQHF
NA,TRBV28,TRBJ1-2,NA,TGTGCCAGCAGAGATGACAGCGTTATACCCTCTAACTATGGCTACACCTTC,CASRDDSVIPSNYGYTF
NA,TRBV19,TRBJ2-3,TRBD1,TGTGCCAGTAGTATGAGCACAGGGGCCCTCACAGATACGCAGTATTTT,CASSMSTGALTDTQYF
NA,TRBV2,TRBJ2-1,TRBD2,TGTGCCAGCATTGCTAGCGGAGAACTCTACAATGAGCAGTTCTTC,CASIASGELYNEQFF
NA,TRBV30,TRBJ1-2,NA,TGTGCCTGGAGTGCTTCGGGACATGCTCTCGAGGGCTACACCTTC,CAWSASGHALEGYTF
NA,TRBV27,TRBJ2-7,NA,TGTGCCAGCACGGGGTCCTCCTACGAGCAGTACTTC,CASTGSSYEQYF
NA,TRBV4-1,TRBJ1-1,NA,TGCGCCAGCAGCCAACCGACCGGGTTGGGTCTTGTGGAAGCTTTCTTT,CASSQPTGLGLVEAFF
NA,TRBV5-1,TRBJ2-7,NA,TGCGCCAGCAGTCCCACCTACGGACAAGCCTACGAGCAGTACTTC,CASSPTYGQAYEQYF
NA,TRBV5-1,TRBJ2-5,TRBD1,TGCGCCAGCAGCACGGGACAGGGTTTAGAGACCCAGTACTTC,CASSTGQGLETQYF
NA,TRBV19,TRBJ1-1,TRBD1,TGTGCCAGTAGGCGCAGGACAGGGAACACTGAAGCTTTCTTT,CASRRRTGNTEAFF
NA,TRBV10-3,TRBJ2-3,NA,TGTGCCATCAGTGAGTTAGGACTCCCGACAGATACGCAGTATTTT,CAISELGLPTDTQYF
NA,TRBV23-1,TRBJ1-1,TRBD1,TGCGCCAGCACGCGACAGGGTGTCACTGAAGCTTTCTTT,CASTRQGVTEAFF
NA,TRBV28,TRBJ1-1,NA,TGTGCCAGCAGTTTAACGGGGGGGGCTGAAGCTTTCTTT,CASSLTGGAEAFF
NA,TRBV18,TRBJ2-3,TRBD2,TGTGCCAGCTCACCCGTTCCCCGGACTAGCGGGTCGGATACGCAGTATTTT,CASSPVPRTSGSDTQYF
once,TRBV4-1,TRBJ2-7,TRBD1,TGCGCCAGCAGCCAAGGAACAGGGGTGGGCGAGCAGTACTTC,CASSQGTGVGEQYF
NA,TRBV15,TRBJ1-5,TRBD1,TGTGCCACCAGCAGGTACGGAGTGACAGGGACGTTCGGCAATCAGCCCCAGCATTTT,CATSRYGVTGTFGNQPQHF
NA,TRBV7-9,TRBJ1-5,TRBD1,TGTGCCAGCAGCTTAGGAGGGGGCGTCAATCAGCCCCAGCATTTT,CASSLGGGVNQPQHF